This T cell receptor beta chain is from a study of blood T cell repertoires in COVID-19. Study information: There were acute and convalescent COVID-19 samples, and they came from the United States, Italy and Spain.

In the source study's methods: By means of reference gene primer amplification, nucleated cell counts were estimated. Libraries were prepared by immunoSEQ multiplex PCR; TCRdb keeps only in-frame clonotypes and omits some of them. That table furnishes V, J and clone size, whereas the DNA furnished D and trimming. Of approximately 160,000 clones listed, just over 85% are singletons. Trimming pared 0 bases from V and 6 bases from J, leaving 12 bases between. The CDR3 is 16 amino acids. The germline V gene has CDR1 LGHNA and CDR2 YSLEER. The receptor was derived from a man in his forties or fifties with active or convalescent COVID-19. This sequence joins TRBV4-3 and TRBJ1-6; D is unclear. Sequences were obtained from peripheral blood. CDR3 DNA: TGCGCCAGCAGCCAAGATAGTCCCCTCTTTAATTCACCCCTCCACTTT. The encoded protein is CASSQDSPLFNSPLHF.